The clone carrying this T cell receptor (beta chain) was seen a handful of times. The data derive from a study of identical twins' blood T cells. This CDR3 has 14 amino acids. V was cut by 6 bases and J by 4 bases, with 16 bases left in between. TCRdb recomputed calls from the 5' RACE reads with MiXCR, one row per CDR3 protein. The table has around 380,000 distinct CDR3 sequences, approximately 30% seen once; the top ten hold 6% to 7%. Sequenced material: PBMCs. J is TRBJ2-7 and V is TRBV12-3 or TRBV12-4; no definite D call. This clonotype was sampled from a woman aged 18-55 years in good health. As DNA, the CDR3 is TGTGCCAGCAGGTTGGAAGGACGGGCTTACGAGCAGTACTTC. Protein sequence: CASRLEGRAYEQYF.